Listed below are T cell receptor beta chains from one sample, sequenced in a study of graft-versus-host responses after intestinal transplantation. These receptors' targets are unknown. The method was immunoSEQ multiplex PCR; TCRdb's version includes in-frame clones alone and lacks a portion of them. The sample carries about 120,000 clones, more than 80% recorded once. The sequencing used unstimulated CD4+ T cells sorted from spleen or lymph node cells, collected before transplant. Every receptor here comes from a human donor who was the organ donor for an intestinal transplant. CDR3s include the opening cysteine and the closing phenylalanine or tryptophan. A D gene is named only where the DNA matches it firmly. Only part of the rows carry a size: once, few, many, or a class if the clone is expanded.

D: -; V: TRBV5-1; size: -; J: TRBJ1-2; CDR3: CASSSGQPNYGYTF; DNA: TGCGCCAGCAGTTCCGGACAGCCTAACTATGGCTACACCTTC
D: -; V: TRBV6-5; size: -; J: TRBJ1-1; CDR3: CASMRRGSFNTEAFF; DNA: TGTGCCAGCATGAGACGAGGTTCGTTTAACACTGAAGCTTTCTTT
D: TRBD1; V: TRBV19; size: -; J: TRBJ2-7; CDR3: CASSIGTGYEQYF; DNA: TGTGCCAGTAGTATAGGGACAGGGTACGAGCAGTACTTC
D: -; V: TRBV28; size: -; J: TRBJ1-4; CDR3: CASSLFQGRPTNEKLFF; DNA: TGTGCCAGCAGTTTATTCCAGGGAAGACCAACTAATGAAAAACTGTTTTTT
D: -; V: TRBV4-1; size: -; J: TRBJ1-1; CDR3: CASSQPDRNTEALF; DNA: TGCGCCAGCAGCCAACCCGACAGGAACACTGAAGCTCTCTTT
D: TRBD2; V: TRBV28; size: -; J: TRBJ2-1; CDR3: CASRRIRGRGTSGSYEQFF; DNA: TGTGCCAGCAGGCGTATCAGGGGGCGAGGGACTAGCGGGAGCTATGAGCAGTTCTTC
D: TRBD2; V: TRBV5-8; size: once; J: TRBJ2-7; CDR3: CASSLTSGGYEQYF; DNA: TGTGCCAGCAGCTTGACTAGCGGAGGGTACGAGCAGTACTTC
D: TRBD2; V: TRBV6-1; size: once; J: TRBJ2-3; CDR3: CASKTSGSTDTQYF; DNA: TGTGCCAGCAAGACTAGCGGGTCTACAGATACGCAGTATTTT
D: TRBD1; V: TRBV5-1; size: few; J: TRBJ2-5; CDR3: CASSAGDRAQETQYF; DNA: TGCGCCAGCAGCGCCGGGGACAGGGCCCAAGAGACCCAGTACTTC
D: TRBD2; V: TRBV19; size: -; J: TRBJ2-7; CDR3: CASSRGGFSYEQYF; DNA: TGTGCCAGTAGCCGGGGGGGATTCTCCTACGAGCAGTACTTC
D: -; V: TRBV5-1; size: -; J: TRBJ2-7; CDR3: CASSDRGQGYEQYF; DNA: TGCGCCAGCAGCGATCGCGGGCAGGGCTACGAGCAGTACTTC
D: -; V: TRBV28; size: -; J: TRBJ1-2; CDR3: CASSPGRTARYYGYTF; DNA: TGTGCCAGCAGTCCTGGGAGGACGGCGAGATATTATGGCTACACCTTC
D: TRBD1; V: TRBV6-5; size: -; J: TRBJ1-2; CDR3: CASSQRTGLFGYTF; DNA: TGTGCCAGCAGTCAACGGACAGGGCTGTTTGGCTACACCTTC
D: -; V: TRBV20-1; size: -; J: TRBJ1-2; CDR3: CSARWSYGYTF; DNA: TGCAGTGCTAGGTGGAGCTATGGCTACACCTTC
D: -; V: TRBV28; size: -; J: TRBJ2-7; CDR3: CASTEAGKTPRGQYF; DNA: TGTGCCAGCACGGAGGCGGGAAAAACCCCGCGAGGGCAGTACTTC
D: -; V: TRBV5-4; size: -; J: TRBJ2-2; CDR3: CASSLPATNTGELFF; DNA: TGTGCCAGCAGCTTGCCCGCAACGAACACCGGGGAGCTGTTTTTT
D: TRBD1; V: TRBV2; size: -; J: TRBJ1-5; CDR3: CASTRDRGQPQHF; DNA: TGTGCCAGCACTCGGGACAGGGGTCAGCCCCAGCATTTT
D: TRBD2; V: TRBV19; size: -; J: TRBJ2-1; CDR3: CASSLPGLVLGEQFF; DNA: TGTGCCAGTAGTCTACCGGGACTAGTCCTTGGTGAGCAGTTCTTC
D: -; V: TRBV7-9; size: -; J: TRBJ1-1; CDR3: CASSPIILFLNTEAFF; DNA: TGTGCCAGCAGCCCCATTATCCTCTTTTTGAACACTGAAGCTTTCTTT
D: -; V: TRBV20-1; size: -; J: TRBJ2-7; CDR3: CSARRTGEQYF; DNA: TGCAGTGCTAGGCGGACGGGAGAGCAGTACTTC
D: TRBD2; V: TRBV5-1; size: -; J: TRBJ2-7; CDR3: CASSFGTAGGSYEQYF; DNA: TGCGCCAGCAGCTTCGGGACCGCGGGAGGGTCCTACGAGCAGTACTTC
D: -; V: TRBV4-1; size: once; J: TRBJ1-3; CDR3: CASSLGAGNTIYF; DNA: TGTGCCAGCAGCCTAGGGGCTGGAAACACCATATATTTT
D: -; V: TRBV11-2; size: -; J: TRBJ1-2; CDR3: CASSLTGSRGYTF; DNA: TGTGCCAGCAGCCTTACAGGGAGTAGGGGCTACACCTTC
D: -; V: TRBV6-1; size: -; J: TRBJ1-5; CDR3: CASSDRGDQPQHF; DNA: TGTGCCAGCAGTGACAGGGGCGATCAGCCCCAGCATTTT
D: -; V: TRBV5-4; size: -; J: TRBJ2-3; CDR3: CASSFGGDTDTQYF; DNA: TGTGCCAGCAGCTTCGGTGGGGACACAGATACGCAGTATTTT
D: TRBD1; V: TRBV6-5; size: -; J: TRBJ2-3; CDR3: CASRLQGAGGDTQYF; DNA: TGTGCCAGCAGGCTACAGGGGGCTGGGGGGGATACGCAGTATTTT
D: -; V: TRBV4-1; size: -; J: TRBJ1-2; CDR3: CASSPREGVGYTF; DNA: TGCGCCAGCAGCCCGAGAGAGGGAGTAGGCTACACCTTC
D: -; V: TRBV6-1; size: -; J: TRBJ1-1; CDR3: CASSESWQGTEAFF; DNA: TGTGCCAGCAGTGAAAGTTGGCAAGGAACTGAAGCTTTCTTT
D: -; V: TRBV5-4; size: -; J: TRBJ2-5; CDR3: CASGGQETQYF; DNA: TGTGCCAGCGGGGGCCAAGAGACCCAGTACTTC
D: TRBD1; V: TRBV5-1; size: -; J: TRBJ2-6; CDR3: CASSYRGSGANVLTF; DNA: TGCGCCAGCAGCTACAGGGGGTCAGGGGCCAACGTCCTGACTTTC
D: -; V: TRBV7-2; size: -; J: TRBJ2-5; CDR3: CASSSRVEETQYF; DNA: TGTGCCAGCAGCTCGCGAGTGGAGGAGACCCAGTACTTC
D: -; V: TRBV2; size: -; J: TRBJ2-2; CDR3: CASSSPPGELFF; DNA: TGTGCCAGCAGCTCCCCGCCCGGGGAGCTGTTTTTT
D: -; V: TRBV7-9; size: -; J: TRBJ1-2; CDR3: CASSLVPGNYGYTF; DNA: TGTGCCAGCAGCTTAGTACCGGGCAACTATGGCTACACCTTC
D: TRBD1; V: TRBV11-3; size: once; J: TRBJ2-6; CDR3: CASSQERTGVNVLTF; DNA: TGTGCCAGCAGCCAAGAACGGACAGGGGTCAACGTCCTGACTTTC
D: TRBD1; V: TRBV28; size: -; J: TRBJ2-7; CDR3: CASSLTGAFSYEQYF; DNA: TGTGCCAGCAGCCTGACAGGGGCCTTTTCCTACGAGCAGTACTTC